This TCR beta chain was recovered during a study of early T cells in non-severe SARS-CoV-2 infection. TCRdb processed the 5' RACE reads anew with MiXCR; each CDR3 protein has one entry. The sample carries about 97,000 distinct CDR3 sequences, more than 9.5% recorded once. Trimming stripped 2 bases from V and 1 base from J, with 7 bases between. The CDR3 covers 14 residues. Germline CDR1 reads SGDLS; CDR2 reads YYNGEE. This clonotype has ten or more counts. The chain combines TRBV9 with TRBJ1-3; D call uncertain. The clonotype originates from an adult who was a healthcare worker with PCR-confirmed SARS-CoV-2 infection or an uninfected control (not recorded which). Sequences were derived from whole blood, sampled at baseline. The CDR3 loop is CASSVQSSGNTIYF. The CDR3 DNA is TGTGCCAGCAGCGTTCAATCGTCTGGAAACACCATATATTTT.